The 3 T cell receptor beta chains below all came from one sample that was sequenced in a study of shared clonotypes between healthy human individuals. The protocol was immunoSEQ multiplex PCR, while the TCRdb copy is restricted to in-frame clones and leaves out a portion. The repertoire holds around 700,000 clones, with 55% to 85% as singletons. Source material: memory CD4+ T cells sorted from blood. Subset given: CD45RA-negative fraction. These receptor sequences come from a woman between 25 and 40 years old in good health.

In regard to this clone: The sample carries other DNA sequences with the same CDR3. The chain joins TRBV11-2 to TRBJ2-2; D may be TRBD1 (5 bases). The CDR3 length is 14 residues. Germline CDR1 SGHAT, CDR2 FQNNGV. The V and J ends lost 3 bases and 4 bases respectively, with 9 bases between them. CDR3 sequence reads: CASSLQGATGELFF. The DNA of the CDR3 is TGTGCCAGCAGCTTGCAGGGCGCCACCGGGGAGCTGTTTTTT. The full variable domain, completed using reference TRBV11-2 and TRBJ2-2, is EAGVAQSPRYKIIEKRQSVAFWCNPISGHATLYWYQQILGQGPKLLIQFQNNGVVDDSQLPKDRFSAERLKGVDSTLKIQPAKLEDSAVYLCASSLQGATGELFFGEGSRLTVL.

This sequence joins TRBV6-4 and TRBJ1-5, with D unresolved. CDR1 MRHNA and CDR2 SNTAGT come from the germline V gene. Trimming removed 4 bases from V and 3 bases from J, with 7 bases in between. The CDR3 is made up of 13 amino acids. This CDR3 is CASSVLPNQPQHF. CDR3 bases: TGTGCCAGCAGTGTCCTGCCCAATCAGCCCCAGCATTTT.

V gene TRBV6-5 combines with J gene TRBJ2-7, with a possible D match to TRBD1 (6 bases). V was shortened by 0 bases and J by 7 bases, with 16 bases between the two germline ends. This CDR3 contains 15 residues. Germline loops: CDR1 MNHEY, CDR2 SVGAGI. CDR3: CASSYSRQGMGEQYF. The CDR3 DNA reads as TGTGCCAGCAGTTACTCTAGGCAGGGGATGGGTGAGCAGTACTTC.